This entry describes one TCR beta chain. Its antigen remains unidentified. No base quality information exists; no much larger clone differs at one position. Between the V and J ends, shortened by 1 base and 1 base respectively, the junction contains 5 bases. From its cysteine to its phenylalanine, the CDR3 spans 14 amino acids. Just CDR3 DNA is preserved here, 42 bases in frame from base 1. From the germline V gene, CDR1 is SGHDN and CDR2 is FVKESK. The data derive from a study of cytomegalovirus exposure and HLA in healthy donors (dated by TCRdb to about 2017). Describing the broader study: According to a later analysis, the roughly 130 validation repertoires were produced on the same platform as the roughly 700 repertoires of the first cohort. The study was designed to test whether signatures of past pathogen exposure could be identified by cataloging public T cell receptors. Besides the first cohort of under 700 subjects, a separate validation cohort made up of over 100 different subjects was used. High-throughput TCR immunosequencing, statistical association of individual TCRs with disease status, and machine learning were combined to predict cytomegalovirus infection status.

The full study reports these points: The study listed over 150 TCR beta chains as associated with cytomegalovirus. The authors suggested that the approach could potentially be extended to other disease states and immunological phenotypes. In both the original and validation cohorts, the classifier was reported to diagnose cytomegalovirus status with high specificity and sensitivity. All 120 or so repertoires were used to score co-occurrence in the validation cohort in a later analysis, because that analysis had no HLA typing for the cohort. A few of the identified cytomegalovirus-associated TCR beta chains were confirmed in vitro to be specific for cytomegalovirus antigens. A later analysis found that TCRs clustered in the first cohort also tended to co-occur in the roughly 110 validation repertoires, with 94% of cluster scores above 0. Most TCR sequences were seen in very few donors, while some public TCRs were found in many individuals.

Donors formed part of the validation cohort, which comprised over a hundred subjects and was distinct from the first cohort of under 850 subjects. The library came from the immunoSEQ multiplex PCR assay. In the source study's methods: A statistical classification framework was developed to diagnose cytomegalovirus status using the catalog of TCR beta chain sequences. As stored in TCRdb, this immuneACCESS dataset retains in-frame rearrangements with V and J assigned. A fraction of the clones does not appear; measured against another copy, unresolved V genes explain less than half of the discrepancy, and the remainder lacks a known reason. That table is the source of V, J and clone size, and D and trimming were worked out from the DNA. Present in this sample are approximately 100,000 clones, 88% of which were seen just once. The ten largest account for more than 1.5% of the sample.

The chain is assembled from TRBV14 and TRBJ2-4; a confident D gene designation cannot be given. Sequenced: PBMCs. The sequence derives from a woman aged 18-29 years in good health and CMV-seropositive. The DNA sequence is TGTGCCAGCAGCCAAGGGGCGGCCAAAAACATTCAGTACTTC. This yields the protein CASSQGAAKNIQYF.